The next 26 T cell receptor beta chains were all read from a single sample in a study of technical replicates of blood from a few donors (dated by TCRdb to about 2017). Library generation was performed with the immunoSEQ multiplex PCR assay. TCRdb's version of the immuneACCESS table is confined to in-frame rearrangements and falls short of the full clone set. An unresolved V gene accounts for under half of the shortfall where checked; the remainder is of unknown origin. In all, the sample holds about 75,000 clones, and about 97% of those were seen once. The ten largest clones take up more than 0.15% of the sample. Sample: T cells isolated from PBMCs. The receptor set was obtained from a human donor in good health.

The chain joins TRBV7-9 to TRBJ2-2, with unresolved D. Germline assignment: CDR1 SEHNR and CDR2 FQNEAQ (reference sequence). The V end was cut by 4 bases, the J end by 0 bases, with 6 bases between. CDR3 length: 14 residues. The DNA for the CDR3 is TGTGCCAGCAGCTCCGACACGAACACCGGGGAGCTGTTTTTT. Encoded protein: CASSSDTNTGELFF. Complete variable domain (other parts from reference TRBV7-9 and TRBJ2-2): DTGVSQNPRHKITKRGQNVTFRCDPISEHNRLYWYRQTLGQGPEFLTYFQNEAQLEKSRLLSDRFSAERPKGSFSTLEIQRTEQGDSAMYLCASSSDTNTGELFFGEGSRLTVL.

The V gene is TRBV2, the J gene TRBJ2-6, with no clear D. CDR3 length: 17 amino acids. CDR1 is SNHLY and CDR2 is FYNNEI in the germline V gene. Trimming took off 3 bases at V and 0 bases at J, with 12 bases between the two ends. CDR3 bases: TGTGCCAGCAGTGAGTTTGGAGTGATCTCTGGGGCCAACGTCCTGACTTTC. Its translation is CASSEFGVISGANVLTF.

The chain combines TRBV7-9 with TRBJ2-1; D remains unclear. Germline values: CDR1 SEHNR, CDR2 FQNEAQ (reference sequence). CDR3 length: 15 amino acids. The V gene lost 3 bases and the J gene lost 2 bases, with 11 bases spanning the gap. Written as DNA, the CDR3 is TGTGCCAGCAGCTTCGAGAAGTTGGCCTACAATGAGCAGTTCTTC. Its translation: CASSFEKLAYNEQFF. The complete variable domain, with remaining parts taken from reference TRBV7-9 and TRBJ2-1, reads DTGVSQNPRHKITKRGQNVTFRCDPISEHNRLYWYRQTLGQGPEFLTYFQNEAQLEKSRLLSDRFSAERPKGSFSTLEIQRTEQGDSAMYLCASSFEKLAYNEQFFGPGTRLTVL.

V gene TRBV28 combines with J gene TRBJ2-4; 8 positions agree with TRBD1. The V and J ends lost 2 bases and 5 bases, in that order; junction bases with no gene match: 8. There are 16 residues in the CDR3. Per germline, CDR1 MDHEN and CDR2 SYDVKM. CDR3 in amino acids: CASSLSQGAGENIQYF. CDR3 DNA: TGTGCCAGCAGTTTAAGCCAGGGGGCCGGCGAAAACATTCAGTACTTC.

A single count supports this clone. The rearrangement links TRBV19 to TRBJ2-1; 9 nucleotides align to TRBD2. Germline CDR1 reads LNHDA; CDR2 reads SQIVND (reference sequence). The CDR3 length is 15 residues. Trimming removed 3 bases from V and 3 bases from J; junction bases left unmatched: 3. The CDR3 region has the DNA TGTGCCAGTAGTATGGGCGGGAGGGACTACAATGAGCAGTTCTTC. Encoded protein: CASSMGGRDYNEQFF.

The chain recombines TRBV4-1 with TRBJ2-1; weak D call: TRBD1 (6 bases). The CDR3 sequence is 17 residues long. CDR1 MGHRA and CDR2 YSYEKL come from the germline V gene. V was shortened by 3 bases and J by 0 bases, with 15 bases between the two germline ends. The CDR3 region has the DNA TGCGCCAGCAGCCAGAGGGGGACGGGTAGCTCCTACAATGAGCAGTTCTTC. It specifies CASSQRGTGSSYNEQFF.

The J gene is TRBJ2-1, the V gene TRBV7-3; 10 nucleotides align to TRBD2. Losses at the gene ends were 5 bases for V and 9 bases for J; bases not matched to a gene: 7. This CDR3 region has 14 residues. Germline V gene data show CDR1 as SGHTA and CDR2 as FQGTGA. CDR3 coding DNA: TGTGCCAGCAGCCCAAGCGGGGGGGCCACTGAGCAGTTCTTC. It is translated as CASSPSGGATEQFF.

The chain carries TRBV10-3 and TRBJ2-1; tentatively, D is TRBD1 (5 bases). Trimming pared 6 bases from V and 5 bases from J, leaving 8 bases between. CDR1 is ENHRY, CDR2 SYGVKD, per germline. This CDR3 has 12 amino acids. For the CDR3, the DNA is TGTGCCATCAGGATAGGGGACAATGAGCAGTTCTTC. It yields the protein CAIRIGDNEQFF.

The rearrangement uses TRBV15 and TRBJ2-7, with TRBD1 identical over 8 bases. From germline, CDR1 is LNHNV and CDR2 YYDKDF (reference sequence). Germline trimming cut 6 bases from V and 2 bases from J; bases unmatched to any gene: 6. The CDR3 has 14 amino acids. CDR3 protein: CATSPAGGPYEQYF. CDR3 sequence (DNA): TGTGCCACCAGTCCGGCAGGGGGCCCCTACGAGCAGTACTTC.

The chain uses TRBV15 and TRBJ2-5, with 8 nucleotides matching TRBD2. The CDR3 totals 16 residues. Unmatched junction bases numbered 8, after V lost 0 bases and J lost 5 bases. Germline CDR1 reads LNHNV; CDR2 reads YYDKDF (reference sequence). The CDR3 protein is CATSREDGRARETQYF. CDR3 coding DNA: TGTGCCACCAGCAGAGAGGACGGGAGGGCCAGGGAGACCCAGTACTTC.

The chain combines TRBV30 with TRBJ2-1, with TRBD2 matching over 12 bases. V dropped 0 bases and J dropped 6; count of bases not matched to a gene: 3. The CDR3 has 15 residues. Germline V gives CDR1 GTSNPN, CDR2 SVGIG (reference sequence). The CDR3 DNA sequence: TGTGCCTGGAGTGTACTAGCGGGGGGCCTCAATGAGCAGTTCTTC. Amino acids: CAWSVLAGGLNEQFF. The whole variable domain, filled in from reference TRBV30 and TRBJ2-1, reads SQTIHQWPATLVQPVGSPLSLECTVEGTSNPNLYWYRQAAGRGLQLLFYSVGIGQISSEVPQNLSASRPQDRQFILSSKKLLLSDSGFYLCAWSVLAGGLNEQFFGPGTRLTVL.

The gene calls are TRBV2 and TRBJ1-5; no clear D. V was cut by 9 bases and J by 2 bases, with 11 bases left in between. The length of the CDR3 is 13 residues. Germline V gives CDR1 SNHLY, CDR2 FYNNEI. This chain's CDR3 is CASKPRGNQPQHF. The CDR3 DNA sequence: TGTGCCAGTAAACCCCGGGGCAATCAGCCCCAGCATTTT.

V usage is TRBV2 and J usage is TRBJ1-2; 8 nucleotides align to TRBD1. Germline assignment: CDR1 SNHLY and CDR2 FYNNEI. Trimming removed 9 bases from V and 3 bases from J; junction bases left unmatched: 6. This CDR3 is 13 amino acids long. The CDR3 loop reads CASLKQGDYGYTF. CDR3 coding DNA: TGTGCCAGTTTAAAACAGGGGGACTATGGCTACACCTTC.

This chain connects TRBV9 to TRBJ2-3; D unresolved. The CDR3 is made up of 13 amino acids. Per the germline V gene, CDR1 is SGDLS and CDR2 is YYNGEE. V dropped 6 bases and J dropped 2 bases, with 10 bases sitting between them. The CDR3 DNA is TGTGCCAGCACGTTGGGCCTCACAGATACGCAGTATTTT. Translating gives CASTLGLTDTQYF.

This chain uses TRBV6-1 with TRBJ2-7; 7 bases map to TRBD2. CDR1 is MNHNS, CDR2 SASEGT, per germline. This CDR3 has 14 amino acids. With 9 bases clipped from V and 2 bases from J, the junction kept 10 bases outside the gene matches. CDR3 sequence: CASLERGVPYEQYF. The CDR3 DNA follows: TGTGCCAGTCTGGAGCGGGGCGTCCCCTACGAGCAGTACTTC.

V usage is TRBV15 and J usage is TRBJ1-5; tentative D call: TRBD1 (6 bases). The CDR3 length is 15 residues. V was trimmed by 7 bases and J by 1 base, leaving 14 bases between them. Germline V lookup: CDR1 LNHNV, CDR2 YYDKDF (reference sequence). The CDR3 bases are TGTGCCACCATGTCAGGGGTTTCAAGCAATCAGCCCCAGCATTTT. Translation gives CATMSGVSSNQPQHF.

This chain joins TRBV5-6 and TRBJ2-6, with unresolved D. V gave up 2 bases and J gave up 0 bases, with 9 bases separating them. Germline values: CDR1 SGHDT, CDR2 YYEEEE. The CDR3 covers 16 residues. The DNA for the CDR3 is TGTGCCAGCAGCTTTTTTAGGAGCTCTGGGGCCAACGTCCTGACTTTC. As protein: CASSFFRSSGANVLTF. The full variable domain, in which reference TRBV5-6 and TRBJ2-6 provide the parts outside the CDR3, is DAGVTQSPTHLIKTRGQQVTLRCSPKSGHDTVSWYQQALGQGPQFIFQYYEEEERQRGNFPDRFSGHQFPNYSSELNVNALLLGDSALYLCASSFFRSSGANVLTFGAGSRLTVL.

This chain links TRBV6-5 with TRBJ2-5; D unclear. The CDR3 covers 16 residues. V was shortened by 2 bases and J by 0 bases, with 13 bases between the two germline ends. CDR1 and CDR2 (germline): MNHEY, SVGAGI. The CDR3: CASSYTAVKYQETQYF. The CDR3 bases are TGTGCCAGCAGTTACACTGCCGTGAAGTACCAAGAGACCCAGTACTTC.

V and J are TRBV7-9 and TRBJ2-3; 9 positions match TRBD2. Germline trimming cut 10 bases from V and 2 bases from J; bases unmatched to any gene: 13. The CDR3 has 16 amino acids. The germline V gene encodes CDR1 SEHNR and CDR2 FQNEAQ (reference sequence). The CDR3 spells CATPPSGGPVTDTQYF. The DNA of the CDR3 is TGTGCCACCCCCCCCAGCGGGGGGCCCGTCACAGATACGCAGTATTTT. Complete variable domain (other parts from reference TRBV7-9 and TRBJ2-3): DTGVSQNPRHKITKRGQNVTFRCDPISEHNRLYWYRQTLGQGPEFLTYFQNEAQLEKSRLLSDRFSAERPKGSFSTLEIQRTEQGDSAMYLCATPPSGGPVTDTQYFGPGTRLTVL.

The J gene is TRBJ2-5, the V gene TRBV28; no firm D call. CDR1 MDHEN and CDR2 SYDVKM come from the germline V gene. The CDR3 extends over 15 amino acids. Trimming took off 6 bases at V and 1 base at J, with 15 bases between the two ends. The CDR3 here is CASSRPYRGQETQYF. Written as DNA, the CDR3 is TGTGCCAGCAGCCGCCCCTACCGCGGCCAAGAGACCCAGTACTTC.

This clone was counted once. This chain links TRBV4-1 with TRBJ2-1; D not resolved. CDR3 length: 14 residues. CDR1 and CDR2 (germline): MGHRA, YSYEKL. V shed 1 base and J shed 7 bases, with 11 bases lying between them. CDR3 residues: CASSQVGPLNEQFF. The CDR3, as DNA: TGCGCCAGCAGCCAAGTGGGCCCGCTTAATGAGCAGTTCTTC.

This chain links TRBV30 with TRBJ1-5; a possible D gene is TRBD1 (5 bases). The germline gives CDR1 GTSNPN, CDR2 SVGIG (reference sequence). The length of the CDR3 is 13 residues. Deletions cut 3 bases from V and 5 bases from J, with 11 bases between. The chain's CDR3 is CAWRPDSYQPQHF. CDR3 bases: TGTGCCTGGAGACCAGACAGTTATCAGCCCCAGCATTTT. The whole variable domain, remainder taken from reference TRBV30 and TRBJ1-5, is SQTIHQWPATLVQPVGSPLSLECTVEGTSNPNLYWYRQAAGRGLQLLFYSVGIGQISSEVPQNLSASRPQDRQFILSSKKLLLSDSGFYLCAWRPDSYQPQHFGDGTRLSIL.

The chain joins TRBV15 to TRBJ2-1; 9 nucleotides agree with TRBD2. Germline V gives CDR1 LNHNV, CDR2 YYDKDF (reference sequence). Trimming took 8 bases from V and 4 from J; bases not matched to a gene: 6. The CDR3 contains 14 residues. The CDR3 loop is CATSGLAAYNEQFF. The CDR3 DNA reads TGTGCCACCTCGGGACTAGCCGCATACAATGAGCAGTTCTTC.

This rearrangement joins TRBV9 to TRBJ2-2; possible D gene TRBD2, 7 bases. The CDR3 has 17 amino acids. Germline V gives CDR1 SGDLS, CDR2 YYNGEE. Trimming shortened V by 6 bases and J by 0 bases, and 18 bases separated the two germline ends. CDR3 in DNA: TGTGCCAGCACGGTAGGGGGGGCCTCTGCGAACACCGGGGAGCTGTTTTTT. Translating gives CASTVGGASANTGELFF.

The chain uses TRBV28 and TRBJ2-2; D possibly corresponds to TRBD2 (6 bases). Germline values: CDR1 MDHEN, CDR2 SYDVKM. The CDR3 length is 15 residues. With 6 bases removed from V and 1 base from J, the gap between germline ends came to 12 bases. In DNA form, the CDR3 reads TGTGCCAGCAGACCTCAGGGACTGAACACCGGGGAGCTGTTTTTT. Its protein product is CASRPQGLNTGELFF.

This clone was seen only a few times. This chain joins TRBV5-1 and TRBJ2-2; 7 bases map to TRBD1. The J segment lost 0 bases and the V segment lost 3 bases, leaving 5 bases of the junction unmatched. The CDR3 totals 16 residues. Germline-derived CDR1 and CDR2 are SGHRS and YFSETQ. The CDR3: CASSSTGFTNTGELFF. The CDR3 DNA reads TGCGCCAGCAGCTCGACAGGGTTCACGAACACCGGGGAGCTGTTTTTT.